Each of the 11 T cell receptor beta chains below was sequenced from the same sample in a study of breast tumors, draining lymph nodes, adjacent tissues. The lymph nodes were axillary draining lymph nodes from breast cancer patients. MiXCR, run by TCRdb on the multiplex PCR reads, gives a single entry per CDR3 protein. The sample includes about 170,000 distinct CDR3 sequences, roughly 35% of them seen just once. Source material: axillary lymph node tissue. The source is a female donor with breast cancer. Some clones in this sample may be carry-over from other donors' samples.

This clonotype was recorded at least ten times. This sequence joins TRBV30 and TRBJ1-5; D may be TRBD1 (6 bases). The V and J ends lost 2 bases and 3 bases respectively, with 14 bases between them. Germline V gene data show CDR1 as GTSNPN and CDR2 as SVGIG (reference sequence). The CDR3 length is 15 residues. The CDR3 region is CAWSPGQNPNQPQHF. CDR3 bases: TGTGCCTGGAGTCCGGGACAAAATCCCAATCAGCCCCAGCATTTT.

The gene calls are TRBV29-1 and TRBJ1-1; D is undetermined. The germline V and J ends were trimmed by 6 bases and 3 bases, with 20 bases remaining between them. The CDR3 has 15 residues. Germline CDR1 is SQVTM and CDR2 is ANQGSEA. The CDR3 coding sequence is TGCAGCGTCCCCATGAAAGGAGGTACTCACACTGAAGCTTTCTTT. Protein sequence: CSVPMKGGTHTEAFF.

On this clonotype itself: A junction end diverges from the germline sequence, so it may reflect a read error. The V and J genes are TRBV7-9 and TRBJ2-3, with 9 bases matching TRBD1. Germline CDR1 and CDR2: SEHNR and FQNEAQ (reference sequence). The CDR3 has 14 amino acids. The CDR3 DNA is TGTACCAGCAACGCGGGACAGGGAACAGATACGCAGTACTTT. Its protein is CTSNAGQGTDTQYF.

This sequence joins TRBV10-1 and TRBJ2-2; 11 nucleotides align to TRBD2. Germline trimming cut 5 bases from V and 0 bases from J; bases unmatched to any gene: 8. The CDR3 totals 18 residues. The germline V gene encodes CDR1 WNHNN and CDR2 SYGVQD (reference sequence). CDR3 region: CASSLSGGAATNTGELFF. CDR3 bases: TGCGCCAGCAGTCTTAGCGGGGGGGCAGCAACGAACACCGGGGAGCTGTTTTTT.

This clonotype was picked up a small number of times. At one end the junction does not follow the germline gene, possibly because of a read error. The rearrangement uses TRBV5-6 and TRBJ2-3, with a tentative D call TRBD2 (6 bases). Germline values: CDR1 SGHDT, CDR2 YYEEEE. The CDR3 extends over 13 amino acids. The CDR3 protein is CASSFLGEDMQYF. The CDR3 DNA reads as TGTGCCAGCAGCTTTCTAGGGGAGGATATGCAGTATTTT. The full variable domain, its missing parts supplied by reference TRBV5-6 and TRBJ2-3, is DAGVTQSPTHLIKTRGQQVTLRCSPKSGHDTVSWYQQALGQGPQFIFQYYEEEERQRGNFPDRFSGHQFPNYSSELNVNALLLGDSALYLCASSFLGEDMQYFGPGTRLTVL.

V gene TRBV2 combines with J gene TRBJ2-6; 10 nucleotides align to TRBD1. The germline V gene has CDR1 SNHLY and CDR2 FYNNEI. The length of the CDR3 is 19 residues. J lost 3 bases, V lost 5 bases, and 13 bases had no gene match. DNA for the CDR3: TGTGCCAGCAGTTACTCGAAGACAGGGGGCGCGTATGGGGCCAACGTCCTGACTTTC. It encodes CASSYSKTGGAYGANVLTF.

This clonotype occurred many times. The J gene is TRBJ1-2, the V gene TRBV6-2 or TRBV6-3; maybe TRBD1 (5 bases). V was trimmed by 0 bases and J by 7 bases, leaving 12 bases between them. CDR1 MNHEY and CDR2 SVGEGT come from the germline V gene. The CDR3 contains 14 residues. CDR3 in amino acids: CASSYSMEGTGYTF. CDR3 bases: TGTGCCAGCAGTTACTCGATGGAGGGGACTGGCTACACCTTC.

This clonotype appeared a few times. A much bigger clone sits one base away, suggesting this may be a read error. The V gene is TRBV12-3 or TRBV12-4, the J gene TRBJ2-1; 7 positions match TRBD2. V shed 4 bases, J shed 5 bases, and the junction held 5 bases outside the gene matches. The CDR3 runs to 14 residues. CDR3 bases: TGTGCCAGCAGTTGCGGGAGCGGGAACAATGAGCAGTTCTTC. It is translated as CASSCGSGNNEQFF.

The V gene is TRBV12-3 or TRBV12-4, the J gene TRBJ2-5; D might be TRBD1 or TRBD2, each matching 5 bases. The CDR3 length is 14 residues. V was trimmed by 5 bases and J by 4 bases, leaving 14 bases between them. The DNA for the CDR3 is TGTGCCAGCAGTGCGCGGTCGGGGCGAGAGACCCAGTACTTC. It translates to CASSARSGRETQYF.

Concerning this clonotype: As the CDR3 is not closed by the conserved phenylalanine or tryptophan, this likely results from a read error. V is TRBV7-3 and J is TRBJ2-3; D perhaps matches TRBD2 (5 bases). Germline V lookup: CDR1 SGHTA, CDR2 FQGTGA. This CDR3 has 15 residues. The CDR3 nucleotides read TGTGCCGGCAGCCCTGGACTCCCCCGCACAGATACGCAGTATTCT. This translates into CAGSPGLPRTDTQYS.

This clonotype was found many times. V usage is TRBV19 and J usage is TRBJ1-5; D unresolved. The CDR3 runs 14 residues. Germline loops: CDR1 LNHDA, CDR2 SQIVND (reference sequence). V was cut by 6 bases and J by 1 base, with 10 bases left in between. Here the CDR3 reads CASRKHQSNQPQHF. For the CDR3, the DNA is TGTGCCAGTAGAAAACACCAGAGCAATCAGCCCCAGCATTTT.